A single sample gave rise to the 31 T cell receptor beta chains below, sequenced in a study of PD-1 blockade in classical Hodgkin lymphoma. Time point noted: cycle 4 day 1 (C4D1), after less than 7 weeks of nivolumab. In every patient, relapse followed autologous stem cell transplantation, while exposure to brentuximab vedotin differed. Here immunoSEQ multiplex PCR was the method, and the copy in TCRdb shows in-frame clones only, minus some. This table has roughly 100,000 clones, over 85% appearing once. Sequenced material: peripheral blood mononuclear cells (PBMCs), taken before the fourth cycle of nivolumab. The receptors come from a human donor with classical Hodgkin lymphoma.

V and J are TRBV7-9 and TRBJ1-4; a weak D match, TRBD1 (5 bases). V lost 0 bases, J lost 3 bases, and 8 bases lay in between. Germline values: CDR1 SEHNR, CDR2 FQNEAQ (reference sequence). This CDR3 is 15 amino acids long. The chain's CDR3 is CASSLARDANEKLFF. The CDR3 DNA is TGTGCCAGCAGCTTAGCGCGGGACGCTAATGAAAAACTGTTTTTT.

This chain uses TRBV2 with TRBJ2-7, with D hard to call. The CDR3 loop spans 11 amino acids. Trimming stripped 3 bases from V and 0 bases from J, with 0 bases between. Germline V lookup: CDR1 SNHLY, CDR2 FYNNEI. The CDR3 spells CASSDSYEQYF. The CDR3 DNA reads TGTGCCAGCAGTGACTCCTACGAGCAGTACTTC.

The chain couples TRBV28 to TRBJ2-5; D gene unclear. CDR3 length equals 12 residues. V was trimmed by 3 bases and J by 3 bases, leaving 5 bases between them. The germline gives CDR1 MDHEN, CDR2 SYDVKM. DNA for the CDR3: TGTGCCAGCAGTTTTGCGGAAGAGACCCAGTACTTC. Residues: CASSFAEETQYF.

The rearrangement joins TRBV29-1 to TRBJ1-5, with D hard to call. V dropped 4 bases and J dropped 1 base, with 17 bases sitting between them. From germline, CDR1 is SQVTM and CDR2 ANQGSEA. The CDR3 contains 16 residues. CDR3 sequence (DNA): TGCAGCGTTGTCGGAGCGGGATCGGCAAGCAATCAGCCCCAGCATTTT. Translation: CSVVGAGSASNQPQHF.

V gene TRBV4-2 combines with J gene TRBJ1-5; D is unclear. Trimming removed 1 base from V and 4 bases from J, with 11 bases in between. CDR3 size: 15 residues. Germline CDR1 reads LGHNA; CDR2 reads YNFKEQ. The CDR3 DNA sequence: TGTGCCAGCAGCCAAGGTTTTATGGGGAATCAGCCCCAGCATTTT. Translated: CASSQGFMGNQPQHF.

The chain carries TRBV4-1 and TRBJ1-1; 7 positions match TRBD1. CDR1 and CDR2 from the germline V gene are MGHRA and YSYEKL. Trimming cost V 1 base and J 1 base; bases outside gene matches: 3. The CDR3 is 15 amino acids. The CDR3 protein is CASSQGAGGNTEAFF. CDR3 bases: TGCGCCAGCAGCCAAGGGGCAGGGGGGAACACTGAAGCTTTCTTT.

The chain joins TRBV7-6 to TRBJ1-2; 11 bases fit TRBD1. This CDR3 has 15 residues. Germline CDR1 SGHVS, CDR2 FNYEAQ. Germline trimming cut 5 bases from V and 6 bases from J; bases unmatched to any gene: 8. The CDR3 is CASSPGTGGLDGYTF. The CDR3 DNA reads TGTGCCAGCAGCCCCGGGACAGGGGGTTTGGATGGCTACACCTTC. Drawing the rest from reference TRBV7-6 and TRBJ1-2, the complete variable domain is GAGVSQSPRYKVTKRGQDVALRCDPISGHVSLYWYRQALGQGPEFLTYFNYEAQQDKSGLPNDRFSAERPEGSISTLTIQRTEQRDSAMYRCASSPGTGGLDGYTFGSGTRLTVV.

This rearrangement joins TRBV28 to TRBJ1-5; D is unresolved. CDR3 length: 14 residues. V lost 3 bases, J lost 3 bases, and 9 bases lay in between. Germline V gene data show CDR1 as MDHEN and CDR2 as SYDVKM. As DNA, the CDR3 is TGTGCCAGCAGTTTCACACCCTTCAATCAGCCCCAGCATTTT. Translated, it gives CASSFTPFNQPQHF.

CDR3 region: CATKGLFYEQYF. The CDR3 DNA sequence: TGTGCCACCAAAGGACTATTCTACGAGCAGTACTTC. The chain recombines TRBV28 with TRBJ2-7; weak D call: TRBD2 (6 bases). Germline CDR1 is MDHEN and CDR2 is SYDVKM. Trimming removed 10 bases at V and 3 bases at J, with 13 bases between. This CDR3 spans 12 amino acids.

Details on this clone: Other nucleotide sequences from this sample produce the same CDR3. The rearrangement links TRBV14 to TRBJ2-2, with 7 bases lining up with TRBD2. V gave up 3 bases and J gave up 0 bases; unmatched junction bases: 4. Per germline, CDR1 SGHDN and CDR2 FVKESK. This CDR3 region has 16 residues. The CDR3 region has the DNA TGTGCCAGCAGCCAGGGAGGGACCGCGAACACCGGGGAGCTGTTTTTT. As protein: CASSQGGTANTGELFF.

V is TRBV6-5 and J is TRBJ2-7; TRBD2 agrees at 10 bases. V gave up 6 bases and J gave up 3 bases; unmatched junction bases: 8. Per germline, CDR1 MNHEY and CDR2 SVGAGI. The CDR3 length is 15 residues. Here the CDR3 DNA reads TGTGCCAGCAGATTCTCGATAGCGGGAGGCTACGAGCAGTACTTC. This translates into CASRFSIAGGYEQYF.

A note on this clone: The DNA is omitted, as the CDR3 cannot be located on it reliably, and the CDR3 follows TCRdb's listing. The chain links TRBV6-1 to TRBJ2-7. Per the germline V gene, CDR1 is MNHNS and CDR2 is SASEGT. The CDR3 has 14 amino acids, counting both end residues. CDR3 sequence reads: CASSSSTDGVEQYF.

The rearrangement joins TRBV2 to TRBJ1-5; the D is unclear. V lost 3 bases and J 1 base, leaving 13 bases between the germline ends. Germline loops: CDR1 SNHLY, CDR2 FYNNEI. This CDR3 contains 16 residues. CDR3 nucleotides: TGTGCCAGCAGTGAGGACCAGGCCTGGAGCAATCAGCCCCAGCATTTT. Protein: CASSEDQAWSNQPQHF.

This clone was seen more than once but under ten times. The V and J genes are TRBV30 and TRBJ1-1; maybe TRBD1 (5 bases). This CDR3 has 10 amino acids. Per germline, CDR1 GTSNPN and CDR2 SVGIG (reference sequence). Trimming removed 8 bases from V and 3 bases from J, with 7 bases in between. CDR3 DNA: TGTGCCGGGGGGTACACTGAAGCTTTCTTT. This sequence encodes CAGGYTEAFF.

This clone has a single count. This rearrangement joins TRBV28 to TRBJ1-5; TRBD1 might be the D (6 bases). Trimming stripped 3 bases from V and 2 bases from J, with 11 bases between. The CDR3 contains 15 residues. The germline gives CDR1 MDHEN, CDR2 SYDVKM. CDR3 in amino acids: CASSFGGAGNQPQHF. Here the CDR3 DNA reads TGTGCCAGCAGTTTCGGGGGCGCCGGCAATCAGCCCCAGCATTTT. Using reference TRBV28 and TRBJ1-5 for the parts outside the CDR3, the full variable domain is DVKVTQSSRYLVKRTGEKVFLECVQDMDHENMFWYRQDPGLGLRLIYFSYDVKMKEKGDIPEGYSVSREKKERFSLILESASTNQTSMYLCASSFGGAGNQPQHFGDGTRLSIL.

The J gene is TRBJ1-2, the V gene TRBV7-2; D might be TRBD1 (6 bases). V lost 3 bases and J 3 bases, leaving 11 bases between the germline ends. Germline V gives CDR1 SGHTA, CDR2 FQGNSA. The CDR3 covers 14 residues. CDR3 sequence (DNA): TGTGCCAGCAGCTTCCCGGGACAAGACTATGGCTACACCTTC. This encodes CASSFPGQDYGYTF.

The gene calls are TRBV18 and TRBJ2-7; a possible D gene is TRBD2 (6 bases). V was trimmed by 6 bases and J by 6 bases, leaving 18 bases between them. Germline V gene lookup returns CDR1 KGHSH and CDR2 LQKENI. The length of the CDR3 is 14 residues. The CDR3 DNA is TGTGCCAGCTCCCCCCGGGGGAGAGACTCCGAGCAGTACTTC. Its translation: CASSPRGRDSEQYF. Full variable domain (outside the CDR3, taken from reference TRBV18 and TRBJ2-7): NAGVMQNPRHLVRRRGQEARLRCSPMKGHSHVYWYRQLPEEGLKFMVYLQKENIIDESGMPKERFSAEFPKEGPSILRIQQVVRGDSAAYFCASSPRGRDSEQYFGPGTRLTVT.

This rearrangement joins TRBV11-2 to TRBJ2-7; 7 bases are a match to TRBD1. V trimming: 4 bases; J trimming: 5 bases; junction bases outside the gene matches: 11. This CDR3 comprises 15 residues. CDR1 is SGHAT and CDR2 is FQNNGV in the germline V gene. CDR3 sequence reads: CASSSFPDRVDEQYF. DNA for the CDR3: TGTGCCAGCAGCTCTTTCCCCGACAGGGTGGACGAGCAGTACTTC.

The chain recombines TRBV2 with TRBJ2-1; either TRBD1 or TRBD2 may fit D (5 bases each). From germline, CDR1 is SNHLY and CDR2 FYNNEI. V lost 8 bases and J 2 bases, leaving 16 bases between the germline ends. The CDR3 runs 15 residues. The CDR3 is CASWGMRAPYNEQFF. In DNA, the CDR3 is TGTGCCAGCTGGGGCATGCGGGCCCCCTACAATGAGCAGTTCTTC.

CDR3 region: CASSRTGQNYEQYF. Written as DNA, the CDR3 is TGCGCCAGCAGTCGCACGGGACAGAACTACGAGCAGTACTTC. This chain joins TRBV5-1 and TRBJ2-7; 7 nucleotides match TRBD1. CDR3 size: 14 residues. From germline, CDR1 is SGHRS and CDR2 YFSETQ. V shed 5 bases, J shed 3 bases, and the junction held 8 bases outside the gene matches. Filled out from reference TRBV5-1 and TRBJ2-7, the complete variable domain reads KAGVTQTPRYLIKTRGQQVTLSCSPISGHRSVSWYQQTPGQGLQFLFEYFSETQRNKGNFPGRFSGRQFSNSRSEMNVSTLELGDSALYLCASSRTGQNYEQYFGPGTRLTVT.

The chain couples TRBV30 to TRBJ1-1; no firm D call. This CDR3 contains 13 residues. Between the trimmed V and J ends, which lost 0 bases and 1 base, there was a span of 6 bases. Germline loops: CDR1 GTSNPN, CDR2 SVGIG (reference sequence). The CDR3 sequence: CAWSVMRNTEAFF. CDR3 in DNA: TGTGCCTGGAGTGTAATGCGGAACACTGAAGCTTTCTTT.

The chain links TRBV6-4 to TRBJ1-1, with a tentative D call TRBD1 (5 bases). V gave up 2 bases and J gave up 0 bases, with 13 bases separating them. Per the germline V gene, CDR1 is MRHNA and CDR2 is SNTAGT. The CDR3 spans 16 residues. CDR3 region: CASSDRAGPLNTEAFF. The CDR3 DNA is TGTGCCAGCAGTGACCGCGCAGGGCCCTTGAACACTGAAGCTTTCTTT.

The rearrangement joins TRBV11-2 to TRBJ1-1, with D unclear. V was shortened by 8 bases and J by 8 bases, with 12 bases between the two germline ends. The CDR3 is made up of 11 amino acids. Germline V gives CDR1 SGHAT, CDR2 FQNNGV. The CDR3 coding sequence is TGTGCCAGCTCGACGGCGGGCGAAGCTTTCTTT. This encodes CASSTAGEAFF.

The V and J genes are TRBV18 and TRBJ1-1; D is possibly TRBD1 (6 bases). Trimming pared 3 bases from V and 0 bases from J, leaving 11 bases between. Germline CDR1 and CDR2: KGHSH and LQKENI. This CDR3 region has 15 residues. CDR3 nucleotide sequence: TGTGCCAGCTCACCCAGGGGACCCATGAACACTGAAGCTTTCTTT. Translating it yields CASSPRGPMNTEAFF. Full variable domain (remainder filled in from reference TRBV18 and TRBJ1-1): NAGVMQNPRHLVRRRGQEARLRCSPMKGHSHVYWYRQLPEEGLKFMVYLQKENIIDESGMPKERFSAEFPKEGPSILRIQQVVRGDSAAYFCASSPRGPMNTEAFFGQGTRLTVV.

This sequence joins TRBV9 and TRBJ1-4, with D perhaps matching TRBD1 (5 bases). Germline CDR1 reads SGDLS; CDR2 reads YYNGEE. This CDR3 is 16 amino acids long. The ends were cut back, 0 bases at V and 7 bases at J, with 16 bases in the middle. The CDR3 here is CASSVVLHQRGEKLFF. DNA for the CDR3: TGTGCCAGCAGCGTAGTTTTGCACCAGAGGGGTGAAAAACTGTTTTTT.

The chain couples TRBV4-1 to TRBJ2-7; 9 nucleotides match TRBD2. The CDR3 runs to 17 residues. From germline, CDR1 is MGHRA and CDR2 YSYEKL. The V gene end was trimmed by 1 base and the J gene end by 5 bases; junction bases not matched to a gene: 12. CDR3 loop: CASSQASWASGKNEQYF. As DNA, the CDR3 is TGCGCCAGCAGCCAAGCCTCCTGGGCTAGCGGGAAGAACGAGCAGTACTTC.

The CDR3 reads CASSPTVGRLDTQYF. CDR3 nucleotides: TGTGCCAGCAGCCCCACGGTGGGGAGGTTAGATACGCAGTATTTT. The chain combines TRBV4-2 with TRBJ2-3, with D possibly matching TRBD2 (6 bases). Per the germline V gene, CDR1 is LGHNA and CDR2 is YNFKEQ. With 4 bases removed from V and 5 bases from J, the gap between germline ends came to 16 bases. This CDR3 spans 15 amino acids.

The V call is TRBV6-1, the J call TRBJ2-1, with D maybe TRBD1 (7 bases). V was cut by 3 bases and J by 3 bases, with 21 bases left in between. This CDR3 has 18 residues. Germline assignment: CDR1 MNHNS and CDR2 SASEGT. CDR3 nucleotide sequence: TGTGCCAGCAGTGATCAGGGGGGCTCACTCCGCCGCTACAATGAGCAGTTCTTC. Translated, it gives CASSDQGGSLRRYNEQFF.

This chain's CDR3 is CASSRGQPNTEAFF. DNA of the CDR3: TGCGCCAGCAGCCGAGGACAGCCCAACACTGAAGCTTTCTTT. The chain recombines TRBV5-1 with TRBJ1-1, with a possible D match to TRBD1 (6 bases). This CDR3 has 14 amino acids. Per the germline V gene, CDR1 is SGHRS and CDR2 is YFSETQ. With 4 bases removed from V and 2 bases from J, the gap between germline ends came to 12 bases.

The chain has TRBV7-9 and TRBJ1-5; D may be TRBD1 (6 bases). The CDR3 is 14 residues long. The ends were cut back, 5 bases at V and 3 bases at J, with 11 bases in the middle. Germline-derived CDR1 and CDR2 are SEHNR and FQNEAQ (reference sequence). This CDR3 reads CASSPGGTNQPQHF. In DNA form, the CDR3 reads TGTGCCAGCAGCCCCGGGGGCACCAATCAGCCCCAGCATTTT.

CDR3 DNA sequence: TGTGCCAGTAGTATAACCATTTCCTACGAGCAGTACTTC. Translating it yields CASSITISYEQYF. The chain uses TRBV19 and TRBJ2-7; D not certain. The ends were cut back, 2 bases at V and 1 base at J, with 6 bases in the middle. This CDR3 spans 13 amino acids. CDR1 LNHDA and CDR2 SQIVND come from the germline V gene (reference sequence).